Listed below are T cell receptor beta chains from one sample, sequenced in a study of OX40 agonist ivuxolimab in advanced cancers. TCRdb's copy holds only in-frame clones and misses some; the assay was immunoSEQ multiplex PCR. The table includes under 10,000 clones, around 79% detected once. Sequenced here: CD4+ or CD8+ T cells sorted from blood, sampled in a trial of the OX40 agonist ivuxolimab. These receptors were collected from an adult with an advanced solid tumor such as melanoma, head and neck, liver or kidney cancer. Each CDR3 is given with its conserved first and last residue. The D gene is left open where the match is weak. The size of a clone is reported for some rows only, either as once, few or many, or as a class for expanded clones.

v_gene	d_gene	abundance	j_gene	CDR3aa	CDR3nt
TRBV19	.	.	TRBJ1-5	CASSDSDNQPQHF	TGTGCCAGTTCCGACAGCGACAATCAGCCCCAGCATTTT
TRBV25-1	.	.	TRBJ2-7	CASSEGGIDYEQYF	TGTGCCAGCAGTGAAGGAGGCATAGACTACGAGCAGTACTTC
TRBV28	.	.	TRBJ2-3	CASSPPSYTDTQYF	TGTGCCAGCAGTCCCCCTTCATACACAGATACGCAGTATTTT
TRBV4-3	TRBD2	.	TRBJ2-3	CASSHHGLAGDADTQYF	TGCGCCAGCAGCCATCACGGACTAGCGGGAGATGCGGATACGCAGTATTTT
TRBV18	TRBD2	.	TRBJ2-3	CASSPRGLAGTDTQYF	TGTGCCAGCTCACCACGCGGGCTAGCGGGCACAGATACGCAGTATTTT
TRBV5-1	.	.	TRBJ2-7	CASSLNRNFYEQYF	TGCGCCAGCAGCTTGAATAGGAACTTCTACGAGCAGTACTTC
TRBV29-1	.	.	TRBJ2-7	CSVETGGSEQYF	TGCAGCGTTGAAACAGGAGGTAGCGAGCAGTACTTC
TRBV9	.	.	TRBJ2-7	CASSSTSGGRGEQYF	TGTGCCAGCAGCTCCACCTCGGGGGGCAGGGGGGAGCAGTACTTC
TRBV29-1	.	once	TRBJ2-1	CSVEDLSYNEQFF	TGCAGCGTTGAAGATCTTAGCTACAATGAGCAGTTCTTC
TRBV9	TRBD2	.	TRBJ2-7	CASSQGTSGQYEQYF	TGTGCCAGCAGCCAAGGGACTAGCGGGCAGTACGAGCAGTACTTC
TRBV11-2	TRBD2	.	TRBJ2-1	CASSSLGGGRPSYNEQFF	TGTGCCAGCAGCTCGCTCGGGGGGGGGCGACCTTCCTACAATGAGCAGTTCTTC
TRBV16	.	.	TRBJ2-7	CASSQSGGTGYEQYF	TGTGCCAGCAGCCAATCGGGGGGGACAGGATACGAGCAGTACTTC
TRBV4-3	TRBD2	.	TRBJ2-1	CASRGSGGEQFF	TGCGCCAGCAGGGGGTCGGGGGGTGAGCAGTTCTTC
TRBV27	.	.	TRBJ2-4	CASRWGDIQYF	TGTGCCAGCAGATGGGGAGACATTCAGTACTTC
TRBV30	.	.	TRBJ2-2	CAWSAGTGELFF	TGTGCCTGGAGTGCTGGTACCGGGGAGCTGTTTTTT
TRBV7-9	.	few	TRBJ1-1	CASSLPTGIVTEAFF	TGTGCCAGCAGCTTACCCACAGGGATAGTCACTGAAGCTTTCTTT
TRBV10-1	TRBD2	.	TRBJ2-2	CASSAGLAGGPDTGELFF	TGCGCCAGCAGTGCGGGACTAGCGGGGGGGCCCGACACCGGGGAGCTGTTTTTT
TRBV9	.	.	TRBJ2-4	CASSYRVSGGENIQYF	TGTGCCAGCAGCTACCGCGTTAGCGGAGGCGAAAACATTCAGTACTTC
TRBV27	.	once	TRBJ2-7	CASSLLPGLKEGQYF	TGTGCCAGCAGTTTACTCCCGGGACTTAAGGAGGGGCAGTACTTC
TRBV30	TRBD1	.	TRBJ2-3	CAWSATGWTDTQYF	TGTGCCTGGAGCGCGACAGGGTGGACAGATACGCAGTATTTT
TRBV7-9	TRBD1	.	TRBJ1-1	CASSSPGQGRTEAFF	TGTGCCAGCAGCTCCCCCGGACAGGGTAGAACTGAAGCTTTCTTT
TRBV2	.	.	TRBJ1-4	CASSEAIRTVLSEKLFF	TGTGCCAGCAGTGAAGCGATCCGGACAGTTTTAAGTGAAAAACTGTTTTTT
TRBV19	.	.	TRBJ2-5	CASSPAGVETQYF	TGTGCCAGTAGTCCCGCAGGGGTAGAGACCCAGTACTTC
TRBV6-1	TRBD1	.	TRBJ2-5	CASRETGPETQYF	TGTGCCAGCAGAGAGACAGGGCCAGAGACCCAGTACTTC
TRBV4-3	TRBD1	.	TRBJ1-3	CASSQGTGSGNTIYF	TGCGCCAGCAGCCAAGGGACAGGGTCAGGAAACACCATATATTTT
TRBV5-4	.	.	TRBJ2-7	CASSLEVAAYEQYF	TGTGCCAGCAGCTTGGAGGTAGCGGCCTACGAGCAGTACTTC
TRBV6-1	.	.	TRBJ2-7	CATTRDTSYEQYF	TGTGCCACTACCCGGGACACAAGCTACGAGCAGTACTTC
TRBV7-9	TRBD1	.	TRBJ1-1	CASSSPTGGTEAFF	TGTGCCAGCAGCTCACCCACAGGGGGCACTGAAGCTTTCTTT
TRBV4-1	TRBD2	.	TRBJ2-1	CASSLGTSENNEQFF	TGCGCCAGCAGCCTAGGGACTAGCGAGAACAATGAGCAGTTCTTC
TRBV5-1	.	.	TRBJ1-1	CASNSPGGENTEAFF	TGCGCCAGCAACTCTCCCGGCGGGGAGAACACTGAAGCTTTCTTT
TRBV6-8	.	once	TRBJ1-1	CASIRGTEAFF	TGTGCCAGCATTAGAGGCACTGAAGCTTTCTTT
TRBV7-6	.	.	TRBJ1-4	CASSLSQFEKLFF	TGTGCCAGCAGCTTGAGTCAGTTCGAAAAACTGTTTTTT
TRBV13	.	.	TRBJ1-1	CASSLGPTMNTEAFF	TGTGCCAGCAGCTTAGGACCGACTATGAACACTGAAGCTTTCTTT
TRBV7-6	TRBD2	once	TRBJ2-3	CASSRTPGLAGVTDTQYF	TGTGCCAGCAGCCGGACCCCGGGACTAGCGGGAGTCACAGATACGCAGTATTTT
TRBV21-1	.	.	TRBJ2-1	CASSKGSSGRVLYNEQFF	TGTGCCAGCAGCAAAGGGAGTAGCGGGAGGGTCCTCTACAATGAGCAGTTCTTC
TRBV7-9	TRBD2	.	TRBJ2-1	CASLGLAGGPGYNEQFF	TGTGCCAGCTTGGGACTAGCGGGAGGGCCGGGCTACAATGAGCAGTTCTTC
TRBV14	.	.	TRBJ2-1	CASSLWTGNEQFF	TGTGCCAGCAGCCTTTGGACTGGCAATGAGCAGTTCTTC
TRBV6-5	.	.	TRBJ2-4	CASSFGSGGKNIQYF	TGTGCCAGCAGTTTCGGCTCCGGGGGCAAAAACATTCAGTACTTC
TRBV9	.	.	TRBJ2-2	CASSATGWGNTGELFF	TGTGCCAGCAGCGCGACTGGTTGGGGGAACACCGGGGAGCTGTTTTTT
TRBV13	.	few	TRBJ2-5	CASSLRVAGPETQYF	TGTGCCAGCAGCTTAAGGGTGGCGGGGCCAGAGACCCAGTACTTC
TRBV13	TRBD2	few	TRBJ2-3	CASSLGTSGLAVADTQYF	TGTGCCAGCAGCTTAGGGACTAGCGGGTTAGCGGTTGCAGATACGCAGTATTTT
TRBV9	TRBD1	.	TRBJ2-6	CASSYGTAGANVLTF	TGTGCCAGCAGTTACGGGACAGCGGGGGCCAACGTCCTGACTTTC
TRBV6-1	.	.	TRBJ2-1	CASSVETYNEQFF	TGTGCCAGCAGTGTCGAGACCTACAATGAGCAGTTCTTC
TRBV2	TRBD1	medium-sized	TRBJ2-5	CASSDPGQGIETQYF	TGTGCCAGCAGTGACCCGGGACAGGGGATAGAGACCCAGTACTTC
TRBV28	.	.	TRBJ2-7	CASTPTGSSSYEQYF	TGTGCCAGCACCCCTACCGGGAGCTCATCCTACGAGCAGTACTTC
TRBV15	TRBD2	.	TRBJ2-3	CATSSPGGSDTQYF	TGTGCCACCAGCAGTCCGGGGGGATCGGATACGCAGTATTTT
TRBV6-1	.	.	TRBJ2-7	CASSENREVPEQYF	TGTGCCAGCAGTGAAAATAGGGAGGTCCCCGAGCAGTACTTC
TRBV7-6	TRBD2	.	TRBJ2-7	CASSLRTSGFDEQYF	TGTGCCAGCAGCTTAAGGACTAGCGGGTTCGACGAGCAGTACTTC
TRBV4-3	.	.	TRBJ2-1	CASSQEGNFDNEQFF	TGCGCCAGCAGCCAAGAGGGAAACTTCGACAATGAGCAGTTCTTC
TRBV6-5	TRBD2	.	TRBJ2-1	CASSYSFAGGYNEQFF	TGTGCCAGCAGTTACAGTTTTGCGGGAGGATACAATGAGCAGTTCTTC
TRBV28	TRBD2	.	TRBJ2-3	CASRGTSATSRTDTQYF	TGTGCCAGCAGGGGTACTAGCGCCACATCTCGCACAGATACGCAGTATTTT
TRBV19	TRBD1	.	TRBJ2-7	CASSPGQGGYYEQYF	TGTGCCAGTAGCCCGGGACAGGGGGGGTACTACGAGCAGTACTTC
TRBV5-1	.	.	TRBJ2-3	CASSLRVGYTDTQYF	TGCGCCAGCAGCTTAAGGGTGGGGTACACAGATACGCAGTATTTT
TRBV14	TRBD1	few	TRBJ2-7	CASSPYTGQGFSYEQYF	TGTGCCAGCAGCCCATATACGGGACAGGGATTCTCCTACGAGCAGTACTTC
TRBV19	.	.	TRBJ1-5	CASSDILGSGPEYSNQPQHF	TGTGCCAGTAGTGATATCCTCGGCTCAGGGCCCGAATATAGCAATCAGCCCCAGCATTTT
TRBV19	.	.	TRBJ2-6	CASSIIPSGANVLTF	TGTGCCAGTAGTATAATCCCCTCTGGGGCCAACGTCCTGACTTTC
TRBV6-1	.	.	TRBJ1-4	CASSESDSDWEKLFF	TGTGCCAGCAGTGAATCGGACAGCGACTGGGAAAAACTGTTTTTT
TRBV28	.	.	TRBJ2-1	CASSLLDEQFF	TGTGCCAGCAGCCTTCTGGATGAGCAGTTCTTC